Listed here is a single T cell receptor beta chain. A much larger clonotype is one base distant, so this may be a read error. Germline CDR1 and CDR2: SEHNR and FQNEAQ (reference sequence). The CDR3 sequence is 14 residues long. Germline trimming cut 5 bases from V and 2 bases from J; bases unmatched to any gene: 2. The entry originates in a study of blood T cell repertoires in COVID-19. Study background: The United States, Italy and Spain were the sources of the acute and convalescent COVID-19 samples.

The protocol was immunoSEQ multiplex PCR, while the TCRdb copy is restricted to in-frame clones and leaves out a portion. The data hold approximately 300,000 clones, with 85% observed a single time. Participants were aged roughly 18 to 89 years from 20 to 30 US areas. The clonotype comes from a woman in her thirties who had been exposed to COVID-19. The specimen was PBMCs or T cells enriched from blood (not recorded which). The rearrangement uses TRBV7-9 and TRBJ1-5, with 8 nucleotides matching TRBD1. The CDR3 loop is CASSQTGGNQPQHF. CDR3 sequence (DNA): TGTGCCAGCAGCCAGACAGGGGGCAATCAGCCCCAGCATTTT.